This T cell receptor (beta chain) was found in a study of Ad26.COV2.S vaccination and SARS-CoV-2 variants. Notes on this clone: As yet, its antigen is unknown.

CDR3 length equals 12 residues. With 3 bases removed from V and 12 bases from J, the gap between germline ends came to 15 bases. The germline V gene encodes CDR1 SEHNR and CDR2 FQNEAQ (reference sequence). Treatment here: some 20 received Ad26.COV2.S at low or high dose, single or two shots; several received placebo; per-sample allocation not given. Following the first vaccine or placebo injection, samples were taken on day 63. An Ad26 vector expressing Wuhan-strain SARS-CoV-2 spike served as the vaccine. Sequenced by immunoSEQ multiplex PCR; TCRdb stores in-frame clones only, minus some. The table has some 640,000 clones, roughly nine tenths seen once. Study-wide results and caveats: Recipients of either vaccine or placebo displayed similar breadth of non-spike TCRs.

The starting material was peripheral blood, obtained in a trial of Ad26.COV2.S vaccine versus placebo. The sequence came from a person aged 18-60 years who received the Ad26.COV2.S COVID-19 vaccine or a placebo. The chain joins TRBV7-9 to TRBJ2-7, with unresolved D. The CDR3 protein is CASSFDLDPPYF. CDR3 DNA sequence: TGTGCCAGCAGCTTCGACCTTGATCCGCCGTACTTC. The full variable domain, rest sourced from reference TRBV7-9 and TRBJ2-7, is DTGVSQNPRHKITKRGQNVTFRCDPISEHNRLYWYRQTLGQGPEFLTYFQNEAQLEKSRLLSDRFSAERPKGSFSTLEIQRTEQGDSAMYLCASSFDLDPPYFGPGTRLTVT.